Below are 15 T cell receptor beta chains sequenced from a single sample in a study of shared clonotypes between healthy human individuals. Libraries were prepared by immunoSEQ multiplex PCR; TCRdb keeps only in-frame clonotypes and omits some of them. The sample lists about 2.3 million clones; 93% were seen once. The sequenced sample was naive CD4+ T cells from PBMCs. The subset here: CD45RA+ positively selected. The receptors were sampled from a man younger than 30 in good health. Some clones in this sample may be carry-over from other donors' samples.

Only one count was recorded for this clone. This rearrangement joins TRBV19 to TRBJ2-5; 7 positions agree with TRBD1. Germline V gives CDR1 LNHDA, CDR2 SQIVND (reference sequence). V lost 1 base and J lost 4; bases outside the gene matches: 6. The CDR3 is 15 amino acids. CDR3 residues: CASSIGGGAVETQYF. CDR3 DNA: TGTGCCAGTAGTATAGGAGGGGGCGCTGTAGAGACCCAGTACTTC.

The J gene is TRBJ2-7, the V gene TRBV5-4; 9 positions agree with TRBD1. The CDR3 contains 14 residues. The germline gives CDR1 SGHNT, CDR2 YYREEE (reference sequence). After removal of 4 bases from V and 4 bases from J, the junction contained 6 bases not matched to a gene. Here the CDR3 reads CASSPPGQGYEQYF. The CDR3 DNA is TGTGCCAGCAGCCCTCCCGGACAGGGGTACGAGCAGTACTTC.

The CDR3 DNA follows: TGTGCCAGCGGTACTAGCGGGTTGTACGAGCAGTACTTC. This encodes CASGTSGLYEQYF. The chain has TRBV2 and TRBJ2-7; 9 bases are shared with TRBD2. The CDR3 has 13 residues. Per the germline V gene, CDR1 is SNHLY and CDR2 is FYNNEI. The trim removed 8 bases at V and 4 bases at J, leaving 6 bases unmatched.

This clone has a handful of counts. The sample contains more than one DNA sequence encoding this CDR3. The chain joins TRBV29-1 to TRBJ1-1; 8 nucleotides agree with TRBD1. The CDR3 has 13 residues. V lost 6 bases and J lost 0; bases outside the gene matches: 3. CDR1 and CDR2 from the germline V gene are SQVTM and ANQGSEA. The CDR3 sequence is CSVGQGVNTEAFF. The CDR3 nucleotides read TGCAGCGTCGGACAGGGAGTGAACACTGAAGCTTTCTTT. The full variable domain, in which reference TRBV29-1 and TRBJ1-1 provide the parts outside the CDR3, is SAVISQKPSRDICQRGTSLTIQCQVDSQVTMMFWYRQQPGQSLTLIATANQGSEATYESGFVIDKFPISRPNLTFSTLTVSNMSPEDSSIYLCSVGQGVNTEAFFGQGTRLTVV.

The chain employs TRBV4-1 and TRBJ1-3; D unclear. The CDR3 has 18 residues. CDR1 and CDR2 from the germline V gene are MGHRA and YSYEKL. V was shortened by 3 bases and J by 0 bases, with 18 bases between the two germline ends. CDR3 DNA: TGCGCCAGCAGCCACGCCGATCAACAGAGACTCTCTGGAAACACCATATATTTT. It codes for CASSHADQQRLSGNTIYF.

V usage is TRBV25-1 and J usage is TRBJ1-4; D not certain. This CDR3 spans 16 amino acids. Germline V gene data show CDR1 as MGHDK and CDR2 as SYGVNS. Trimming took off 6 bases at V and 0 bases at J, with 14 bases between the two ends. CDR3 in amino acids: CASSADDRATNEKLFF. The CDR3 DNA follows: TGTGCCAGCAGCGCAGATGACCGTGCAACTAATGAAAAACTGTTTTTT. The full variable domain, its missing parts supplied by reference TRBV25-1 and TRBJ1-4, is EADIYQTPRYLVIGTGKKITLECSQTMGHDKMYWYQQDPGMELHLIHYSYGVNSTEKGDLSSESTVSRIRTEHFPLTLESARPSHTSQYLCASSADDRATNEKLFFGSGTQLSVL.

The chain is built from TRBV7-9 and TRBJ2-1; a possible D gene is TRBD1 (6 bases). Between the trimmed V and J ends, which lost 5 bases and 5 bases, there was a span of 13 bases. The CDR3 is made up of 14 amino acids. The V gene's germline CDR1 is SEHNR and CDR2 FQNEAQ (reference sequence). The CDR3 nucleotides read TGTGCCAGCAGCAGACAACAGGGTCACAATGAGCAGTTCTTC. Translation gives CASSRQQGHNEQFF.

This clone was picked up a small number of times. The J gene is TRBJ1-1, the V gene TRBV7-2; D unclear. Germline CDR1 and CDR2: SGHTA and FQGNSA. This CDR3 has 13 residues. V was shortened by 1 base and J by 10 bases, with 13 bases between the two germline ends. CDR3 DNA sequence: TGTGCCAGCAGCTTAGAGGCCACGCGGGCAGCTTTCTTT. Protein: CASSLEATRAAFF.

The chain carries TRBV29-1 and TRBJ2-3; perhaps TRBD1 as D (6 bases). The CDR3 consists of 13 residues. V gave up 3 bases and J gave up 3 bases, with 10 bases separating them. CDR1 SQVTM and CDR2 ANQGSEA come from the germline V gene. This chain's CDR3 is CSVEVDRTDTQYF. CDR3 DNA sequence: TGCAGCGTTGAGGTGGACAGAACAGATACGCAGTATTTT.

In nucleotides, the CDR3 is TGTGCCAGCAGCCCAGTCAGGGGAGGGAATCAGCCCCAGCATTTT. As protein: CASSPVRGGNQPQHF. The chain carries TRBV28 and TRBJ1-5; D may be TRBD1 (6 bases). The CDR3 is 15 amino acids. Deletions cut 6 bases from V and 4 bases from J, with 16 bases between. Germline V gene sequence: CDR1 MDHEN, CDR2 SYDVKM.

This clone was seen only once. The chain carries TRBV7-3 and TRBJ2-3; 7 nucleotides line up with TRBD2. This CDR3 has 14 residues. V dropped 2 bases and J dropped 8; count of bases not matched to a gene: 7. Germline loops: CDR1 SGHTA, CDR2 FQGTGA. CDR3 amino acids: CASSLGGGGGTQYF. The CDR3 DNA is TGTGCCAGCAGCTTAGGCGGAGGCGGGGGTACGCAGTATTTT.

V is TRBV28 and J is TRBJ1-1; possibly TRBD1 for D (5 bases). Trimming pared 2 bases from V and 7 bases from J, leaving 8 bases between. Germline lookup yields CDR1 MDHEN and CDR2 SYDVKM. The CDR3 extends over 12 amino acids. The CDR3 protein is CASSLQGGEAFF. CDR3 coding DNA: TGTGCCAGCAGTTTACAGGGCGGTGAAGCTTTCTTT.

As concerns this clone: At the DNA level, this CDR3 is encoded by other sequences in the same sample as well. The chain combines TRBV5-1 with TRBJ2-2; D is perhaps TRBD2 (6 bases). Germline V lookup: CDR1 SGHRS, CDR2 YFSETQ. The CDR3 runs 14 residues. V shed 0 bases and J shed 7 bases, with 10 bases lying between them. For the CDR3, the DNA is TGCGCCAGCAGCTTGGGAGGGAGGAGCGGGGAGCTGTTTTTT. This gives the protein CASSLGGRSGELFF.

The rearrangement uses TRBV28 and TRBJ1-1; 9 bases agree with TRBD1. Germline assignment: CDR1 MDHEN and CDR2 SYDVKM. The CDR3 has 18 amino acids. V lost 0 bases and J lost 11; bases outside the gene matches: 19. CDR3 in amino acids: CASSLWGQGDRGGKLAFF. The DNA of the CDR3 is TGTGCCAGCAGTTTATGGGGACAGGGCGACCGAGGGGGGAAATTGGCTTTCTTT. The complete variable domain, with remaining parts taken from reference TRBV28 and TRBJ1-1, reads DVKVTQSSRYLVKRTGEKVFLECVQDMDHENMFWYRQDPGLGLRLIYFSYDVKMKEKGDIPEGYSVSREKKERFSLILESASTNQTSMYLCASSLWGQGDRGGKLAFFGQGTRLTVV.

This clone has a handful of counts. The chain couples TRBV20-1 to TRBJ1-2; D is uncertain. V lost 3 bases, J lost 8 bases, and 10 bases lay in between. This CDR3 is built from 11 residues. Germline values: CDR1 DFQATT, CDR2 SNEGSKA (reference sequence). CDR3 amino acids: CSASPGEGYTF. The CDR3, as DNA: TGCAGTGCTAGCCCCGGGGAAGGCTACACCTTC.